The 29 T cell receptor beta chains presented below share a single source sample, sequenced in a study of T-cell memory formation after mild COVID-19. TCRdb analysed the 5' RACE reads with MiXCR anew, one entry per CDR3 protein. Among approximately 180,000 distinct CDR3 sequences listed, 16% were seen once. The sequencing input was PBMCs or a T cell subset sorted from them (not recorded which). These receptors all stem from an adult woman who had mild COVID-19 (a few samples of this study predate the infection). Cell type and time point are not known.

The rearrangement uses TRBV5-1 and TRBJ2-2, with TRBD2 matching 7 bases. Germline values: CDR1 SGHRS, CDR2 YFSETQ. Unmatched junction bases numbered 2, after V lost 3 bases and J lost 0 bases. The CDR3 has 15 residues. CDR3 loop: CASSWSGANTGELFF. The CDR3 DNA sequence: TGCGCCAGCAGCTGGAGCGGGGCGAACACCGGGGAGCTGTTTTTT.

This clonotype has a handful of counts. The genes are TRBV24-1 and TRBJ2-1; unclear D gene. V was trimmed by 4 bases and J by 0 bases, leaving 6 bases between them. CDR1 is KGHDR, CDR2 SFDVKD, per germline. The CDR3 runs 14 residues. The CDR3 coding sequence is TGTGCCACCAGTGAGCCCAGCTCCTACAATGAGCAGTTCTTC. Amino acid sequence: CATSEPSSYNEQFF.

CDR3 sequence (DNA): TGTGCCACCAAGACTAGGGGGGCGAACACTGAAGCTTTCTTT. This codes for CATKTRGANTEAFF. The genes are TRBV10-3 and TRBJ1-1; perhaps TRBD1 as D (6 bases). CDR3 length: 14 residues. V was shortened by 10 bases and J by 1 base, with 16 bases between the two germline ends. The germline V gene has CDR1 ENHRY and CDR2 SYGVKD.

V is TRBV18 and J is TRBJ2-5, with D possibly being TRBD2 (5 bases). Germline lookup yields CDR1 KGHSH and CDR2 LQKENI. V gave up 2 bases and J gave up 1 base, with 14 bases separating them. The CDR3 sequence is 16 residues long. The CDR3 spells CASSPFPEDFQETQYF. CDR3 bases: TGTGCCAGCTCACCATTTCCAGAGGACTTCCAAGAGACCCAGTACTTC.

This clonotype was seen more than once but under ten times. The rearrangement joins TRBV20-1 to TRBJ2-1; 7 nucleotides match TRBD2. Germline V gene lookup returns CDR1 DFQATT and CDR2 SNEGSKA (reference sequence). The CDR3 covers 12 residues. V shed 5 bases, J shed 11 bases, and the junction held 9 bases outside the gene matches. In DNA, the CDR3 is TGCAGTGCTCTACGGACTAGGAACAAGCAGTTCTTC. It specifies CSALRTRNKQFF.

The CDR3 loop is CASSLGQWATEAFF. CDR3 DNA: TGTGCCAGCAGCTTAGGGCAATGGGCCACTGAAGCTTTCTTT. The V and J genes are TRBV5-5 and TRBJ1-1; no clear D. V was clipped by 2 bases and J by 4 bases, with 12 bases between them. The CDR3 loop spans 14 amino acids. CDR1 is SGHKS, CDR2 YYEKEE, per germline (reference sequence).

This clonotype was observed a few times. The J gene is TRBJ1-1, the V gene TRBV12-3 or TRBV12-4, with D tentatively TRBD1 (5 bases). The CDR3 sequence is 12 residues long. Trimming left V 8 bases short and J 11 bases short, with 18 bases between. The CDR3 sequence: CASGTVASWAFF. DNA of the CDR3: TGTGCCAGCGGGACGGTCGCCAGTTGGGCTTTCTTT.

The gene calls are TRBV4-2 and TRBJ2-7; 8 nucleotides align to TRBD1. This CDR3 region has 16 residues. Germline V gene data show CDR1 as LGHNA and CDR2 as YNFKEQ. The V gene end was trimmed by 3 bases and the J gene end by 3 bases; junction bases not matched to a gene: 10. CDR3 protein: CASSHFAGTGYYEQYF. The CDR3 DNA reads as TGTGCCAGCAGCCACTTCGCCGGGACAGGATACTACGAGCAGTACTTC.

This clonotype was found a few times. V is TRBV4-3 and J is TRBJ1-2; D call uncertain. There are 14 residues in the CDR3. CDR1 and CDR2 (germline): LGHNA, YSLEER. V lost 0 bases and J 8 bases, leaving 13 bases between the germline ends. The CDR3 region is CASSQETSPGGYTF. In nucleotides, the CDR3 is TGCGCCAGCAGCCAAGAAACCTCGCCGGGGGGCTACACCTTC.

In the case of this clonotype: An end of the junction does not agree with germline; a read error may underlie this. The chain joins TRBV7-3 to TRBJ2-1; D is uncertain. The CDR3 sequence is 16 residues long. Germline V gene data show CDR1 as SGHTA and CDR2 as FQGTGA. The CDR3 coding sequence is TGTGCCAGCAGCTTAACTGTGGCAGGCTCCCACAATGAGCAGTTCTTC. Amino acids: CASSLTVAGSHNEQFF.

This clonotype has more than one count but fewer than ten. V is TRBV7-6 and J is TRBJ1-1, with D perhaps matching TRBD1 (6 bases). Trimming left V 0 bases short and J 5 bases short, with 10 bases between. The CDR3 spans 14 residues. Germline V CDR1 and CDR2: SGHVS, FNYEAQ. Written as DNA, the CDR3 is TGTGCCAGCAGCTTAGCCCGGGGGGCAACTGAAGCTTTCTTT. This encodes CASSLARGATEAFF.

This chain connects TRBV7-3 to TRBJ2-1, with TRBD1 matching 7 bases. Germline CDR1 and CDR2: SGHTA and FQGTGA. The V segment lost 1 base and the J segment 6 bases; nucleotides outside the gene matches: 0. This CDR3 contains 13 residues. The DNA of the CDR3 is TGTGCCAGCAGCTTAAACAGGGGCAATGAGCAGTTCTTC. This translates into CASSLNRGNEQFF. Full variable domain (missing parts from reference TRBV7-3 and TRBJ2-1): GAGVSQTPSNKVTEKGKYVELRCDPISGHTALYWYRQSLGQGPEFLIYFQGTGAADDSGLPNDRFFAVRPEGSVSTLKIQRTERGDSAVYLCASSLNRGNEQFFGPGTRLTVL.

The chain employs TRBV9 and TRBJ1-3; D uncertain. Trimming left V 5 bases short and J 0 bases short, with 12 bases between. Germline CDR1 SGDLS, CDR2 YYNGEE. The CDR3 is 15 residues long. CDR3 protein: CASSRTYSSGNTIYF. Here the CDR3 DNA reads TGTGCCAGCAGTCGGACTTACAGCTCTGGAAACACCATATATTTT. Filled out from reference TRBV9 and TRBJ1-3, the complete variable domain reads DSGVTQTPKHLITATGQRVTLRCSPRSGDLSVYWYQQSLDQGLQFLIQYYNGEERAKGNILERFSAQQFPDLHSELNLSSLELGDSALYFCASSRTYSSGNTIYFGEGSWLTVV.

This clonotype was picked up one time. This chain uses TRBV7-2 with TRBJ1-3; 8 positions agree with TRBD1. The CDR3 has 18 residues. Germline CDR1 SGHTA, CDR2 FQGNSA. The V gene end was trimmed by 4 bases and the J gene end by 2 bases; junction bases not matched to a gene: 13. CDR3 sequence (DNA): TGTGCCAGCAGCTCCCCCGCCCTACGGACAGGGCCTGGAAACACCATATATTTT. It codes for CASSSPALRTGPGNTIYF.

The chain links TRBV6-2 or TRBV6-3 to TRBJ1-2, with a tentative D call TRBD1 (6 bases). V was clipped by 6 bases and J by 5 bases, with 19 bases between them. Per germline, CDR1 MNHEY and CDR2 SVGEGT. The CDR3 consists of 15 residues. DNA for the CDR3: TGTGCCAGCAGCTACGACAGGAGATTTTGGTATGGCTACACCTTC. It codes for CASSYDRRFWYGYTF.

The sample holds many counts of this clonotype. V usage is TRBV29-1 and J usage is TRBJ2-5; a weak D match, TRBD2 (6 bases). Germline V gives CDR1 SQVTM, CDR2 ANQGSEA. Trimming left V 4 bases short and J 3 bases short, with 9 bases between. This CDR3 is 12 amino acids long. CDR3 in DNA: TGCAGCGTTGGGTTAGCGGAAGAGACCCAGTACTTC. Amino acid sequence: CSVGLAEETQYF.

The chain combines TRBV10-3 with TRBJ2-7; tentatively, D is TRBD2 (6 bases). Germline V gene lookup returns CDR1 ENHRY and CDR2 SYGVKD. The CDR3 length is 14 residues. V lost 0 bases and J lost 7, with 13 bases in between. DNA for the CDR3: TGTGCCATCAGTGAGTCGGAGGGCTCCTCAGAGCAGTACTTC. Translation gives CAISESEGSSEQYF.

This rearrangement joins TRBV4-3 to TRBJ2-7; 8 bases line up with TRBD2. The CDR3 sequence is 15 residues long. Germline trimming cut 5 bases from V and 5 bases from J; bases unmatched to any gene: 11. Per the germline V gene, CDR1 is LGHNA and CDR2 is YSLEER. CDR3 protein: CASSASGSHWDEQYF. CDR3 nucleotides: TGCGCCAGCAGCGCAAGCGGGAGCCATTGGGACGAGCAGTACTTC.

Many counts were recorded for this clonotype. The J gene is TRBJ2-1, the V gene TRBV4-2; the match to TRBD2 covers 10 bases. V trimming: 4 bases; J trimming: 7 bases; junction bases outside the gene matches: 10. This CDR3 is built from 16 residues. Looked up from germline, CDR1 is LGHNA and CDR2 is YNFKEQ. The CDR3 nucleotides are TGTGCCAGCAGCCCCCCGGGGAGACTAGCGGGTAATGAGCAGTTCTTC. This gives the protein CASSPPGRLAGNEQFF.

This sequence joins TRBV7-9 and TRBJ1-1; D ambiguous. The CDR3 consists of 14 residues. The V end was cut by 1 base, the J end by 1 base, with 7 bases between. Germline CDR1 and CDR2: SEHNR and FQNEAQ (reference sequence). CDR3 bases: TGTGCCAGCAGCTTAGAGACAACGAACACTGAAGCTTTCTTT. It is translated as CASSLETTNTEAFF.

This clonotype was observed a few times. V usage is TRBV24-1 and J usage is TRBJ2-7; D unclear. CDR1 KGHDR and CDR2 SFDVKD come from the germline V gene. Trimming took 5 bases from V and 2 from J, leaving 12 bases between them. CDR3 size: 14 residues. The chain's CDR3 is CATSGVVRTYEQYF. The CDR3 nucleotides read TGTGCCACCAGTGGGGTGGTCAGAACCTACGAGCAGTACTTC.

The chain uses TRBV7-9 and TRBJ2-6; D perhaps matches TRBD2 (6 bases). CDR3 length: 16 amino acids. Trimming removed 2 bases from V and 2 bases from J, with 10 bases in between. Germline CDR1 and CDR2: SEHNR and FQNEAQ (reference sequence). The chain's CDR3 is CASSLRRGTGANVLTF. In DNA, the CDR3 is TGTGCCAGCAGCTTAAGACGGGGGACTGGGGCCAACGTCCTGACTTTC.

The rearrangement joins TRBV20-1 to TRBJ1-1; no firm D call. This CDR3 is 16 amino acids long. The V end lost 0 bases, the J end lost 6 bases, and 20 bases lay between the germline ends. Per germline, CDR1 DFQATT and CDR2 SNEGSKA (reference sequence). For the CDR3, the DNA is TGCAGTGCTAGAGATAGAGGGAGTGGGAACTTCCCTGAAGCTTTCTTT. It yields the protein CSARDRGSGNFPEAFF.

This clonotype was recorded at least ten times. V gene TRBV15 combines with J gene TRBJ2-2; D unresolved. CDR1 and CDR2 from the germline V gene are LNHNV and YYDKDF (reference sequence). CDR3 length equals 12 residues. The germline V and J ends were trimmed by 1 base and 5 bases, with 2 bases remaining between them. The CDR3 is CATSRVTGELFF. The CDR3, as DNA: TGTGCCACCAGCAGAGTTACCGGGGAGCTGTTTTTT. Combining the CDR3 with reference TRBV15 and TRBJ2-2 gives the whole variable domain DAMVIQNPRYQVTQFGKPVTLSCSQTLNHNVMYWYQQKSSQAPKLLFHYYDKDFNNEADTPDNFQSRRPNTSFCFLDIRSPGLGDTAMYLCATSRVTGELFFGEGSRLTVL.

This clonotype has a count of ten or more. The chain uses TRBV5-1 and TRBJ2-3, with a tentative D call TRBD1 (6 bases). Germline CDR1 SGHRS, CDR2 YFSETQ. This CDR3 spans 14 amino acids. V was cut by 4 bases and J by 2 bases, with 11 bases left in between. CDR3 DNA sequence: TGCGCCAGCAGCGGCACAGGGTCCACAGATACGCAGTATTTT. It is translated as CASSGTGSTDTQYF.

The gene calls are TRBV6-5 and TRBJ2-7, with D possibly called TRBD1 or TRBD2 (5 bases each). CDR1 and CDR2 (germline): MNHEY, SVGAGI. V shed 5 bases and J shed 2 bases, with 19 bases lying between them. The CDR3 totals 16 residues. DNA for the CDR3: TGTGCCAGCAGTGACAGCCTAGGAGGCCTAACCTACGAGCAGTACTTC. Amino acids: CASSDSLGGLTYEQYF.

The V and J genes are TRBV20-1 and TRBJ1-2; unclear D gene. CDR3 length: 14 amino acids. V was clipped by 1 base and J by 4 bases, with 13 bases between them. Germline V gene data show CDR1 as DFQATT and CDR2 as SNEGSKA (reference sequence). The CDR3 protein is CSARAGTMSYGYTF. DNA for the CDR3: TGCAGTGCTAGAGCGGGAACAATGAGCTATGGCTACACCTTC.

The chain employs TRBV3-1 and TRBJ1-1; D might be TRBD1 (6 bases). The germline V and J ends were trimmed by 2 bases and 11 bases, with 18 bases remaining between them. The CDR3 sequence is 14 residues long. The germline CDR1 and CDR2 sequences are LGHDT and YNNKEL (reference sequence). The CDR3 DNA follows: TGTGCCAGCAGCCAATGGGACATCTCCAGTTGGGCTTTCTTT. Translation: CASSQWDISSWAFF.

J is TRBJ1-5 and V is TRBV24-1; D uncertain. The CDR3 consists of 17 residues. Trimming removed 3 bases at V and 0 bases at J, with 14 bases between. From germline, CDR1 is KGHDR and CDR2 SFDVKD. The DNA for the CDR3 is TGTGCCACCAGTGATGCGAGGCAGCTTCCTAGCAATCAGCCCCAGCATTTT. This encodes CATSDARQLPSNQPQHF.